This is a list of T cell receptor beta chains from one sample in a study of PD-1 blockade in classical Hodgkin lymphoma. Profiling relied on immunoSEQ multiplex PCR, and the TCRdb table lists in-frame clones only, not all of them. The data hold nearly 55,000 clones, with approximately 84% observed a single time. This sample comprised peripheral blood mononuclear cells (PBMCs), obtained at baseline. These receptors were collected from a human donor with classical Hodgkin lymphoma. The CDR3 runs from the conserved cysteine through the conserved F or W. D genes are given only for firm matches. Some rows mark clone size as missing; the rest say once, few, many or name a class of expanded clone.

abundance: .
v_gene: TRBV5-1
d_gene: .
j_gene: TRBJ1-1
CDR3aa: CASSHGLSNTEAFF
CDR3nt: TGCGCCAGCAGCCATGGACTCTCGAACACTGAAGCTTTCTTT

abundance: .
v_gene: TRBV6-5
d_gene: .
j_gene: TRBJ2-7
CDR3aa: CASSRYGPIYEQYF
CDR3nt: TGTGCCAGCAGTCGTTACGGACCCATCTACGAGCAGTACTTC

abundance: .
v_gene: TRBV4-3
d_gene: .
j_gene: TRBJ2-1
CDR3aa: CASSQASFPADEQFF
CDR3nt: TGCGCCAGCAGCCAAGCCTCCTTTCCAGCCGATGAGCAGTTCTTC

abundance: .
v_gene: TRBV11-3
d_gene: .
j_gene: TRBJ2-2
CDR3aa: CGSAPGGTGTGELFF
CDR3nt: TGTGGCAGCGCCCCGGGTGGGACTGGCACCGGGGAGCTGTTTTTT

abundance: once
v_gene: TRBV6-5
d_gene: .
j_gene: TRBJ1-2
CDR3aa: CASSYPGDSNYGYTF
CDR3nt: TGTGCCAGCAGTTACCCCGGCGATTCTAACTATGGCTACACCTTC

abundance: .
v_gene: TRBV10-3
d_gene: .
j_gene: TRBJ2-7
CDR3aa: CAISEPIQGGEQYF
CDR3nt: TGTGCCATCAGTGAACCGATCCAAGGGGGCGAGCAGTACTTC

abundance: .
v_gene: TRBV11-2
d_gene: .
j_gene: TRBJ2-2
CDR3aa: CASSLGRPNTGELFF
CDR3nt: TGTGCCAGCAGCTTAGGGAGGCCGAACACCGGGGAGCTGTTTTTT

abundance: .
v_gene: TRBV15
d_gene: .
j_gene: TRBJ2-7
CDR3aa: CATSNRVSYEQYF
CDR3nt: TGTGCCACCAGCAACCGGGTCTCCTACGAGCAGTACTTC

abundance: few
v_gene: TRBV9
d_gene: .
j_gene: TRBJ2-7
CDR3aa: CASSPHGDGNEQYF
CDR3nt: TGTGCCAGCAGCCCCCATGGGGACGGGAACGAGCAGTACTTC

abundance: .
v_gene: TRBV9
d_gene: .
j_gene: TRBJ1-1
CDR3aa: CASSVGQANTEAFF
CDR3nt: TGTGCCAGCAGCGTAGGACAGGCGAACACTGAAGCTTTCTTT

abundance: few
v_gene: TRBV4-1
d_gene: TRBD1
j_gene: TRBJ2-2
CDR3aa: CASRNSGGRVGELFF
CDR3nt: TGCGCCAGCAGGAATTCAGGGGGCCGGGTCGGGGAGCTGTTTTTT

abundance: .
v_gene: TRBV7-2
d_gene: .
j_gene: TRBJ2-1
CDR3aa: CASSLLGTRNEQFF
CDR3nt: TGTGCCAGCAGCCTCCTCGGGACTCGCAATGAGCAGTTCTTC

abundance: .
v_gene: TRBV5-8
d_gene: TRBD1
j_gene: TRBJ2-5
CDR3aa: CASSFGTGKETQYF
CDR3nt: TGTGCCAGCAGCTTCGGGACAGGGAAAGAGACCCAGTACTTC

abundance: .
v_gene: TRBV30
d_gene: TRBD1
j_gene: TRBJ1-5
CDR3aa: CAWSVPDRGNQPQHF
CDR3nt: TGTGCCTGGAGTGTTCCGGACAGGGGCAATCAGCCCCAGCATTTT

abundance: .
v_gene: TRBV5-1
d_gene: .
j_gene: TRBJ1-1
CDR3aa: CASNSREGNTEAFF
CDR3nt: TGCGCCAGCAACTCGAGGGAGGGGAACACTGAAGCTTTCTTT

abundance: .
v_gene: TRBV7-9
d_gene: TRBD2
j_gene: TRBJ2-1
CDR3aa: CASSLVSVAGVMGGEQFF
CDR3nt: TGTGCCAGCAGCTTAGTCTCGGTTGCGGGAGTAATGGGTGGTGAGCAGTTCTTC

abundance: .
v_gene: TRBV6-5
d_gene: TRBD1
j_gene: TRBJ1-6
CDR3aa: CASSSLSTGSNSPLHF
CDR3nt: TGTGCCAGCAGTTCTCTATCGACAGGGAGTAATTCACCCCTCCACTTT

abundance: .
v_gene: TRBV6-5
d_gene: .
j_gene: TRBJ1-3
CDR3aa: CASSRRTVSGNTIYF
CDR3nt: TGTGCCAGCAGCCGCCGGACAGTCTCTGGAAACACCATATATTTT

abundance: .
v_gene: TRBV18
d_gene: TRBD1
j_gene: TRBJ2-7
CDR3aa: CASSPGQSSYEQYF
CDR3nt: TGTGCCAGCTCGCCGGGACAGAGCTCCTACGAGCAGTACTTC

abundance: .
v_gene: TRBV30
d_gene: TRBD1
j_gene: TRBJ2-6
CDR3aa: CAWSPRTGEVNSAGANVLTF
CDR3nt: TGTGCCTGGAGCCCCCGGACAGGGGAGGTCAATTCGGCTGGGGCCAACGTCCTGACTTTC

abundance: .
v_gene: TRBV11-2
d_gene: .
j_gene: TRBJ2-1
CDR3aa: CASSLGRYEQFF
CDR3nt: TGTGCCAGCAGCTTAGGGAGGTACGAGCAGTTCTTC

abundance: .
v_gene: TRBV4-1
d_gene: TRBD2
j_gene: TRBJ2-1
CDR3aa: CASRHLAGGEQFF
CDR3nt: TGCGCCAGCAGACACCTAGCGGGAGGGGAGCAGTTCTTC

abundance: .
v_gene: TRBV7-9
d_gene: TRBD2
j_gene: TRBJ2-3
CDR3aa: CASSPSWTSGSLLDTQYF
CDR3nt: TGTGCCAGCAGCCCTAGTTGGACTAGCGGGAGTTTATTAGATACGCAGTATTTT

abundance: .
v_gene: TRBV4-3
d_gene: TRBD1
j_gene: TRBJ2-1
CDR3aa: CASSQSQPGGLYNEQFF
CDR3nt: TGCGCCAGCAGCCAATCGCAACCAGGGGGCTTATACAATGAGCAGTTCTTC

abundance: .
v_gene: TRBV4-3
d_gene: TRBD2
j_gene: TRBJ2-7
CDR3aa: CASSWGLAVSYEQYF
CDR3nt: TGCGCCAGCAGCTGGGGACTAGCGGTATCCTACGAGCAGTACTTC

abundance: few
v_gene: TRBV11-2
d_gene: .
j_gene: TRBJ1-5
CDR3aa: CASSLDPGPNQPQHF
CDR3nt: TGTGCCAGCAGCTTAGACCCAGGGCCCAATCAGCCCCAGCATTTT

abundance: .
v_gene: TRBV29-1
d_gene: .
j_gene: TRBJ1-3
CDR3aa: CSVEGRVGNTIYF
CDR3nt: TGCAGCGTTGAAGGCAGGGTCGGGAACACCATATATTTT

abundance: .
v_gene: TRBV7-8
d_gene: .
j_gene: TRBJ1-3
CDR3aa: CASSKQDGGQYF
CDR3nt: TGTGCCAGCAGCAAGCAAGACGGCGGCCAATATTTT

abundance: .
v_gene: TRBV27
d_gene: .
j_gene: TRBJ2-1
CDR3aa: CASSKQGGYNEQFF
CDR3nt: TGTGCCAGCAGTAAGCAAGGGGGGTACAATGAGCAGTTCTTC

abundance: .
v_gene: TRBV7-8
d_gene: TRBD2
j_gene: TRBJ2-1
CDR3aa: CASSLGLAGYNEQFF
CDR3nt: TGTGCCAGCAGCTTAGGGCTAGCGGGCTACAATGAGCAGTTCTTC

abundance: .
v_gene: TRBV30
d_gene: .
j_gene: TRBJ2-3
CDR3aa: CAWSTAMSTDTQYF
CDR3nt: TGTGCCTGGAGTACCGCGATGAGCACAGATACGCAGTATTTT

abundance: once
v_gene: TRBV11-2
d_gene: .
j_gene: TRBJ2-1
CDR3aa: CASSPRGAGGKSNEQFF
CDR3nt: TGTGCCAGCAGCCCCCGGGGGGCAGGGGGCAAGAGTAATGAGCAGTTCTTC

abundance: .
v_gene: TRBV4-3
d_gene: .
j_gene: TRBJ1-4
CDR3aa: CASSASDSSNEKLFF
CDR3nt: TGCGCCAGCAGCGCATCGGACAGCTCTAATGAAAAACTGTTTTTT

abundance: .
v_gene: TRBV30
d_gene: TRBD2
j_gene: TRBJ2-3
CDR3aa: CAWRGLAGPWDTQYF
CDR3nt: TGTGCCTGGAGAGGGCTAGCGGGACCTTGGGATACGCAGTATTTT

abundance: .
v_gene: TRBV27
d_gene: TRBD1
j_gene: TRBJ1-5
CDR3aa: CASRDRVPSNQPQHF
CDR3nt: TGTGCCAGCAGAGACAGGGTACCGAGCAATCAGCCCCAGCATTTT

abundance: .
v_gene: TRBV7-9
d_gene: TRBD2
j_gene: TRBJ2-3
CDR3aa: CASRKKASGSLRDTQYF
CDR3nt: TGTGCCAGCAGAAAGAAGGCTAGCGGGAGCCTCCGCGATACGCAGTATTTT

abundance: once
v_gene: TRBV7-2
d_gene: .
j_gene: TRBJ1-1
CDR3aa: CASSSGGRMNTEAFF
CDR3nt: TGTGCCAGCAGCTCAGGCGGACGGATGAACACTGAAGCTTTCTTT

abundance: .
v_gene: TRBV6-1
d_gene: .
j_gene: TRBJ1-5
CDR3aa: CASILDRSNQPQHF
CDR3nt: TGTGCCAGCATTTTAGACAGGTCCAATCAGCCCCAGCATTTT

abundance: few
v_gene: TRBV6-5
d_gene: .
j_gene: TRBJ2-2
CDR3aa: CASSYSAAANTGELFF
CDR3nt: TGTGCCAGCAGTTACTCGGCCGCAGCGAACACCGGGGAGCTGTTTTTT

abundance: .
v_gene: TRBV18
d_gene: TRBD2
j_gene: TRBJ2-1
CDR3aa: CASSGTSDGNEQFF
CDR3nt: TGTGCCAGCTCCGGGACTAGTGATGGCAATGAGCAGTTCTTC

abundance: few
v_gene: TRBV11-3
d_gene: TRBD1
j_gene: TRBJ1-1
CDR3aa: CASSWGTGNTEAFF
CDR3nt: TGTGCCAGCAGCTGGGGGACAGGGAACACTGAAGCTTTCTTT

abundance: .
v_gene: TRBV5-4
d_gene: TRBD2
j_gene: TRBJ2-1
CDR3aa: CASRLSGGGSYNEQFF
CDR3nt: TGTGCCAGCAGGCTAAGCGGCGGGGGGTCCTACAATGAGCAGTTCTTC

abundance: .
v_gene: TRBV30
d_gene: .
j_gene: TRBJ1-4
CDR3aa: CAWSRPGGNEKLFF
CDR3nt: TGTGCCTGGAGTAGACCCGGGGGTAATGAAAAACTGTTTTTT

abundance: .
v_gene: TRBV11-3
d_gene: .
j_gene: TRBJ1-1
CDR3aa: CASSLVFEGADTEAFF
CDR3nt: TGTGCCAGCAGCTTAGTTTTTGAGGGCGCGGACACTGAAGCTTTCTTT

abundance: .
v_gene: TRBV2
d_gene: .
j_gene: TRBJ2-2
CDR3aa: CASRDFIGAGELFF
CDR3nt: TGTGCCAGCAGAGATTTCATTGGCGCCGGGGAGCTGTTTTTT

abundance: .
v_gene: TRBV14
d_gene: .
j_gene: TRBJ2-4
CDR3aa: CASSQAWAPGQAIQYF
CDR3nt: TGTGCCAGCAGCCAAGCGTGGGCCCCAGGCCAGGCCATTCAGTACTTC

abundance: .
v_gene: TRBV2
d_gene: .
j_gene: TRBJ2-1
CDR3aa: CASALYEQFF
CDR3nt: TGTGCCAGCGCCCTATATGAGCAGTTCTTC

abundance: .
v_gene: TRBV30
d_gene: TRBD1
j_gene: TRBJ1-2
CDR3aa: CAWSTQQGAGYTF
CDR3nt: TGTGCCTGGAGTACTCAACAGGGGGCTGGCTACACCTTC

abundance: few
v_gene: TRBV5-4
d_gene: TRBD2
j_gene: TRBJ2-5
CDR3aa: CASNAGVGSRETQYF
CDR3nt: TGTGCCAGCAACGCGGGAGTGGGCAGTCGAGAGACCCAGTACTTC

abundance: .
v_gene: TRBV10-3
d_gene: TRBD1
j_gene: TRBJ1-1
CDR3aa: CAISQGDTEAFF
CDR3nt: TGTGCCATCAGTCAGGGGGACACTGAAGCTTTCTTT

abundance: .
v_gene: TRBV4-2
d_gene: .
j_gene: TRBJ2-7
CDR3aa: CASARGRDSYEQYF
CDR3nt: TGTGCCAGCGCGCGGGGGCGGGACTCCTACGAGCAGTACTTC

abundance: .
v_gene: TRBV19
d_gene: .
j_gene: TRBJ2-1
CDR3aa: CASSIGQFGLENNEQFF
CDR3nt: TGTGCCAGTAGTATAGGCCAATTTGGGCTAGAAAACAATGAGCAGTTCTTC

abundance: once
v_gene: TRBV7-2
d_gene: .
j_gene: TRBJ2-3
CDR3aa: CASSSRGLDTQYF
CDR3nt: TGTGCCAGCAGCTCGAGGGGGTTAGATACGCAGTATTTT

abundance: once
v_gene: TRBV30
d_gene: .
j_gene: TRBJ1-3
CDR3aa: CAWTGSGNTIYF
CDR3nt: TGTGCCTGGACGGGGTCTGGAAACACCATATATTTT

abundance: few
v_gene: TRBV19
d_gene: .
j_gene: TRBJ1-5
CDR3aa: CASRSTGAGSQPQHF
CDR3nt: TGTGCCAGTAGATCCACCGGGGCCGGCAGTCAGCCCCAGCATTTT

abundance: few
v_gene: TRBV25-1
d_gene: .
j_gene: TRBJ2-3
CDR3aa: CASSEWGDTDTQYF
CDR3nt: TGTGCCAGCAGTGAATGGGGCGACACAGATACGCAGTATTTT

abundance: .
v_gene: TRBV6-1
d_gene: TRBD1
j_gene: TRBJ1-2
CDR3aa: CASINRQGVYGYTF
CDR3nt: TGTGCCAGCATTAATCGACAGGGCGTTTATGGCTACACCTTC

abundance: few
v_gene: TRBV10-3
d_gene: TRBD2
j_gene: TRBJ2-1
CDR3aa: CAISERGDPYNEQFF
CDR3nt: TGTGCCATCAGTGAACGGGGGGATCCATACAATGAGCAGTTCTTC

abundance: .
v_gene: TRBV5-6
d_gene: .
j_gene: TRBJ1-1
CDR3aa: CASSLGPNTEAFF
CDR3nt: TGTGCCAGCAGCTTGGGCCCGAACACTGAAGCTTTCTTT